The entry below gives a single T cell receptor (beta chain) sequence along with its context. This clone was counted a few times. Its antigen specificity is not known. One base away there is no much larger clone; base qualities are not given. Library preparation employed the immunoSEQ multiplex PCR assay. The multiplex PCR relied on a mix of 60 forward primers for TCR Vbeta segments and 13 reverse primers for TCR Jbeta segments. The CDR3 region of rearranged TCR beta genes was amplified from genomic DNA by a multiplex PCR assay. Amplified TCR beta libraries were sequenced as 87-base-pair reads on the Illumina HiSeq System. Per the source publication's procedure: Across the roughly 600 repertoires, a later analysis counted 60 million to 90 million unique TCR beta chains, 9.5 million to 13 million of which were shared by at least two donors. To remove PCR and sequencing errors, raw reads were error-corrected and collapsed into unique sequences using a nearest-neighbor algorithm that merged closely related sequences. Alignment of CDR3 sequences to IMGT reference sequences was used to assign V, D and J gene segments. For a sequence to be retained, a match of at least six nucleotides to both a V gene segment and a J gene segment was required. Rearrangements were classified as productive when the CDR3 lacked stop codons and remained in frame with V and J, and all other rearrangements were classified as non-productive. CDR3 was defined according to IMGT convention as the region running from the second conserved V-encoded cysteine to the conserved J-encoded phenylalanine. The earlier analysis of about 530 of the donors excluded any sequence lacking an unambiguous match to a single V gene segment. In an earlier analysis of 450 to 750 of the donors, a V segment was called functional when productive rearrangements were above 56.7%, and segregating when the standard deviation between donors exceeded 5%. A statistical classification framework was built to diagnose cytomegalovirus status from the catalog of TCR beta chain sequences. In a later analysis, TCR nucleotide sequences were compared against IMGT/GENE-DB human TR gene sequences so that V and J genes could be assigned. Using the TCRdist pipeline, a later analysis assigned CDR3 sequences along with most-parsimonious VDJ recombination scenarios. In a later analysis, each TCR beta chain was defined by its CDR3 amino acid sequence together with its V-gene family, and reads lacking a unique V-gene family were excluded. In a later analysis, fewer than 600 highly shared, low-generation-probability nucleotide sequences were removed to address suspected cross-contamination and a sequencing artifact. In a later analysis, a clonal expansion index for each public chain was calculated from normalized within-repertoire ranks of inferred template counts. Generation probabilities in a later analysis came from a VDJ recombination model fitted to out-of-frame rearrangements, and those results were checked against IGoR. In a later analysis, hypergeometric tests were used to score TCR-TCR, TCR-HLA and TCR-CMV co-occurrence, with a repertoire-size bias correction applied to TCR pairs. False discovery rates were estimated in a later analysis by permuting HLA or CMV assignments 20 times. In a later analysis, co-occurring TCRs were grouped using DBSCAN, and TCRdist sequence similarity was added for clustering within HLA-allele-positive subsets. Co-occurrence clustering excluded repertoires with fewer than 30,000 or more than 120,000 public chains, plus five with anomalous nucleotide sharing. The immuneACCESS repertoire file appears here via TCRdb, limited to in-frame rearrangements. These files lack a portion of the clones; in checked studies, under half of the deficit traces to unresolved V genes, and the cause of the others is not known. V, J and clone size are taken as reported in that table, and D and trimming were inferred from the DNA itself. The sample table lists about 190,000 clones, roughly 87% of them with a count of one. The ten largest clones capture around 1% of the sample.

The data belong to a study of cytomegalovirus exposure and HLA in healthy donors (dated by TCRdb to about 2017). Background for the entire study: An earlier analysis of some 550 of the donors reported about 290 Gb of sequence data and about 100 million unique TCR beta sequences from 150 million to 200 million T cells. An early release covering roughly 600 HLA-typed donors comprised approximately 300 gigabases of sequencing data and approximately 80 million unique TCR sequences. The genetic ancestry cluster associated with self-reported Caucasian donors included over 65% of the 398 genotyped donors. The aim of the study was to test whether cataloging public T cell receptors could identify signatures of past pathogen exposure. The study profiled the T cell repertoires of some 610 subjects by immunosequencing and related them to cytomegalovirus serostatus. Besides the first cohort of 666 subjects, a separate validation cohort made up of 120 or so different subjects was used. To predict cytomegalovirus infection status, the study combined high-throughput TCR immunosequencing, statistical association of individual TCRs with disease status, and machine learning. To study patterns of TCR occurrence, a later analysis re-analyzed previously published TCR beta repertoires from under 750 donors and added high-resolution HLA genotyping. In the later analysis, no new phenotypic data were used to find candidate immune exposures; instead, reliance was placed on TCR beta sequences and their occurrence across donors. An earlier analysis of 587 of the donors used high-throughput TCR beta sequencing to judge whether each TCR beta V gene segment behaved as functional or pseudogenic. Alongside the repertoire data, information on donor age, sex, ethnicity and CMV serostatus was compiled. A later genetic analysis took genome-wide SNP genotypes for about 55% of the 666 donors and used that subset as a discovery cohort. All discovery cohort repertoires had been generated on a single sequencing platform. Class I and class II HLA loci were covered by the typing at four-digit resolution. Typing coverage differed by locus: A, B, C, DRB1 and DQB1 were typed in roughly 629-630 donors, DQA1 in 500 to 550, DPA1 in around 580, and DPB1 in roughly 450. Five DR-DQ haplotypes were treated as single units for association and clustering because of strong linkage in the cohort. Across approximately 400 genotyped donors of the cohort, an average of approximately 220,000 unique TCR beta nucleotide sequences per donor were sequenced, and roughly 20% of those sequences were non-productive.

The cohort was made up of roughly 670 healthy bone marrow donors. Cohort members were all nominally healthy when sampled, although unrecorded immune exposures were likely present. The donor was CMV seronegative and belonged to the group of 352 seronegative cohort members. Each donor provided a peripheral blood sample, and peripheral blood mononuclear cells were used for TCR beta sequencing. The Qiagen DNeasy Blood Extraction Kit was used to extract genomic DNA from the blood cell samples. Measured from the cysteine to the phenylalanine, the CDR3 is 17 residues long. Only the CDR3 part of the read is kept: 51 bases, read in frame from the first base. Via the germline V gene, CDR1 is MDHEN and CDR2 SYDVKM. At the junction V is shortened by 4 bases and J by 0 bases; bases outside the gene matches: 7. The full study reports these points: In a later analysis, most CMV-associated TCR beta chains were found to appear HLA-restricted, with HLA associations seemingly driven largely by CMV exposure. Presence/absence analyses assumed roughly uniform sequencing depth across donors, an assumption that may not hold. CMV serostatus was the only immune exposure information available for the cohort. V-gene and J-gene trimming of TCR beta chains was associated with a missense DCLRE1C variant in a later genetic analysis, and the association was replicated in an independent cohort. When HLA alleles, especially DR and DQ, strongly co-occurred, TCR associations were difficult to assign to individual alleles. In vitro tests confirmed that a few of the cytomegalovirus-associated TCR beta chains recognize cytomegalovirus antigens. A further reported finding was that TCR beta sequences accurately predicted the HLA-A and HLA-B alleles for most subjects in the first cohort. Because HLA typing was missing for some donors at each locus, association tests included only the typed subset. The authors suggested that the approach could potentially be extended to other disease states and immunological phenotypes. In a later analysis, HLA-associated TCR beta chains showed more clonal expansion and lower generation probabilities than non-associated chains that were equally common. Most TCR sequences were observed very rarely across donors, whereas some public TCRs were present in many individuals. Compared with the approximately 600-donor mean, donors in an Asian-associated ancestry cluster had fewer N-insertions in productive TCRs, according to a later genetic analysis. Specific HLA alleles were associated with 15,000 to 20,000 TCR beta sequences at a false discovery rate of 0.05 in a later analysis. In a later analysis, TCR association rates were found to vary across HLA loci, with the most associated TCRs seen for DRB1 alleles and the fewest for HLA-C alleles. Correlated functional status among segregating V segments might reflect linkage disequilibrium, but an unknown experimental factor could not be ruled out. An earlier analysis of approximately 600 of the donors showed that most TCR beta V segments appeared in productive rearrangements either about 87% or about 30% of the time, which broadly matched IMGT annotations. In this cohort, only TCR beta chains were sequenced, and detectable features were limited by the absence of alpha or paired-chain data. In the study, around 150 TCR beta chains were listed as associated with cytomegalovirus. Some IMGT-functional V segments, including TRBV6-2 and TRBV6-3, could not be distinguished by the 87-base-pair reads and were therefore excluded. The earlier analysis of some 540 of the donors excluded roughly 17 rarely observed V segments, including chromosome 9 orphons, because counts were too low. In a later analysis, several top co-occurrence clusters were reported to appear linked to parvovirus B19, influenza, CMV and Epstein-Barr virus. Cytomegalovirus status was reported to be diagnosed by the classifier with high specificity and sensitivity in both the original and validation cohorts. A group of highly shared sequence variants was considered likely to be a technical artifact of the sequencing pipeline.

The sample consisted of PBMCs. The sequence was collected from a boy aged 2 to 10 in good health and CMV-seronegative. The sequence joins TRBV28 to TRBJ2-1; TRBD2 aligns with 9 central bases. At the DNA level, the sequence is TGTGCCAGCAGTTCATCACCGACTAGCGGCTCCTACAATGAGCAGTTCTTC. Translated, this gives CASSSSPTSGSYNEQFF.